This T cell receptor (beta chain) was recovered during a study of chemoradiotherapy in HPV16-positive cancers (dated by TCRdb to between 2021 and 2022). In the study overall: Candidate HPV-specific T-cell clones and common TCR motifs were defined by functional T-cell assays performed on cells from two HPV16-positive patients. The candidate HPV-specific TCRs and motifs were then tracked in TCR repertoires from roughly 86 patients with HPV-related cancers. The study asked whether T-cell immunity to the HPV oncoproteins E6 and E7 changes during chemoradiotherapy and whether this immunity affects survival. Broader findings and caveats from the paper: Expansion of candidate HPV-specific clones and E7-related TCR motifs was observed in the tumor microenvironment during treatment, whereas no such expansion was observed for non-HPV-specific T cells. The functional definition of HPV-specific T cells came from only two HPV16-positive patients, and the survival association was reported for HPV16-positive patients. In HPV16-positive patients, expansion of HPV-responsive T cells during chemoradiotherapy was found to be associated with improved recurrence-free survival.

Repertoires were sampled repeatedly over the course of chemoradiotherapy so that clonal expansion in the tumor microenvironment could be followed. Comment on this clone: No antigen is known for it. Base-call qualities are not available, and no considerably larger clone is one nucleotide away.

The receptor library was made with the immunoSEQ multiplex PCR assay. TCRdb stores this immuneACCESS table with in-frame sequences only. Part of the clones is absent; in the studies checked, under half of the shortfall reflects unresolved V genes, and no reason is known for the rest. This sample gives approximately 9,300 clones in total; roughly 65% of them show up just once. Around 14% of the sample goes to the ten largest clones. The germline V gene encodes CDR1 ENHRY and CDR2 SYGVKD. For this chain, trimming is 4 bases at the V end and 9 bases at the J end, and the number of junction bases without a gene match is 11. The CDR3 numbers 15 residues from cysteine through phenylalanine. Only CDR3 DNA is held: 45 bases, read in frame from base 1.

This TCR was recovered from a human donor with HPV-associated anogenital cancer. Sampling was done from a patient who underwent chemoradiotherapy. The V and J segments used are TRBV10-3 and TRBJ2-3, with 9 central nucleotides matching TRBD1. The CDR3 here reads CAISAGQGRGWTQYF. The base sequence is TGTGCCATCAGTGCAGGACAGGGGAGGGGGTGGACGCAGTATTTT.